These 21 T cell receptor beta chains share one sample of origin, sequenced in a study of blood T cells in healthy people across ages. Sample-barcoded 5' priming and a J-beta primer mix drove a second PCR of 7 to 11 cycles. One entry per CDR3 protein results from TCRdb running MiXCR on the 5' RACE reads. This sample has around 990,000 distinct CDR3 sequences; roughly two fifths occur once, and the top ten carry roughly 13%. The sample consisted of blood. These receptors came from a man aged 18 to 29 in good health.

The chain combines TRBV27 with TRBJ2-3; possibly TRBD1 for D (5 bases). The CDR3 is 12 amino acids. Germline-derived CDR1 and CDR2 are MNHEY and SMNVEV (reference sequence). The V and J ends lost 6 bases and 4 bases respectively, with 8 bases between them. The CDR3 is CASRPGSDTQYF. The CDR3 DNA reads TGTGCCAGCAGGCCAGGGTCAGATACGCAGTATTTT.

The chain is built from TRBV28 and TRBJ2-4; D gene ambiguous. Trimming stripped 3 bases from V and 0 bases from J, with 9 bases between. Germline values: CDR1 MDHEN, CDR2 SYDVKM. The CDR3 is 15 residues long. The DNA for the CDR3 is TGTGCCAGCAGTTTTAGACACTCAGCCAAAAACATTCAGTACTTC. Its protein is CASSFRHSAKNIQYF.

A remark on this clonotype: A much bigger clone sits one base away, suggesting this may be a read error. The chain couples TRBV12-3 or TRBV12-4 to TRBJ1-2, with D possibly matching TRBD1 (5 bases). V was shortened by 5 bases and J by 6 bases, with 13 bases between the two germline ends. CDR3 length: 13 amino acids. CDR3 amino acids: CASSPQGTDGYTF. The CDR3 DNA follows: TGTGCCAGCAGTCCCCAGGGTACCGATGGCTACACCTTC.

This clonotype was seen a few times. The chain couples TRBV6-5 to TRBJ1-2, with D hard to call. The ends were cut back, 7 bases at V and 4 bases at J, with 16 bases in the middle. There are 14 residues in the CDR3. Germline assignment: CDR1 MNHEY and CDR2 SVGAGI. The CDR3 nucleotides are TGTGCCAGCACTCCCGTAGGCCTTACCTATGGCTACACCTTC. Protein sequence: CASTPVGLTYGYTF.

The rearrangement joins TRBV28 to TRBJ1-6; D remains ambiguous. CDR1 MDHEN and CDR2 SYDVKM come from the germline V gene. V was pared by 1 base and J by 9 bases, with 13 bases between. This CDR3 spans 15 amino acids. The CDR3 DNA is TGTGCCAGCAGTTTATCTTCGGGTCGGGGTTCACCCCTCCACTTT. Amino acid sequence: CASSLSSGRGSPLHF.

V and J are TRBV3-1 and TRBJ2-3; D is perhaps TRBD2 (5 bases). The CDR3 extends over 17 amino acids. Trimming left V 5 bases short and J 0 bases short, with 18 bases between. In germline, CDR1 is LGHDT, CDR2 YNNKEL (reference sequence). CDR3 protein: CASSSQCAGASTDTQYF. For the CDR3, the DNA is TGTGCCAGCAGCTCCCAGTGCGCGGGTGCAAGCACAGATACGCAGTATTTT.

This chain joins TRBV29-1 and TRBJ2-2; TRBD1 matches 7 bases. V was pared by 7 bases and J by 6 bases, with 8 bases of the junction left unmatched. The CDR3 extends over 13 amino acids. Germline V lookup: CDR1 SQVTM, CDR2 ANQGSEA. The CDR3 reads CSAGTAGAGELFF. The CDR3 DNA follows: TGCAGCGCAGGGACAGCTGGGGCCGGGGAGCTGTTTTTT.

The CDR3 region has the DNA TGTGCCACCAGCAGACCTTACGGGACAAGAGTGGGTCAGCCCCAGCATTTT. Its protein is CATSRPYGTRVGQPQHF. The chain employs TRBV15 and TRBJ1-5, with a possible D match to TRBD1 (6 bases). Germline CDR1 is LNHNV and CDR2 is YYDKDF (reference sequence). CDR3 length: 17 amino acids. The ends were cut back, 2 bases at V and 6 bases at J, with 20 bases in the middle.

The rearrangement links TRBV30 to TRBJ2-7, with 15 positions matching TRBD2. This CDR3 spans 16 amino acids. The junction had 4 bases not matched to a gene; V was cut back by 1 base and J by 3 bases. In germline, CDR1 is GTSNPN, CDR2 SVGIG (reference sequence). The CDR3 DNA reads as TGTGCCTGGAGTGGAGGGACTAGCGGGGGGAACTACGAGCAGTACTTC. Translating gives CAWSGGTSGGNYEQYF.

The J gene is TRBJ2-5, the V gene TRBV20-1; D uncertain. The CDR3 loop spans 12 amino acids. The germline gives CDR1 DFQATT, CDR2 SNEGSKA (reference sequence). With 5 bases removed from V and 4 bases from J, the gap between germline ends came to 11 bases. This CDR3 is CSAAAARETQYF. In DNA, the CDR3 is TGCAGTGCTGCCGCGGCACGAGAGACCCAGTACTTC.

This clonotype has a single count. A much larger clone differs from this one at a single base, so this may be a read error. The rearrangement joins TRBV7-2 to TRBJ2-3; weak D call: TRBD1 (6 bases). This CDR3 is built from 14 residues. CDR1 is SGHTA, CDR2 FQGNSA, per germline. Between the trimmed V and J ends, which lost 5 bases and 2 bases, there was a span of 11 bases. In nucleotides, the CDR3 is TGTACCAGCAGCGCACAGGGATCCACAGATACGCAGTATTTT. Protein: CTSSAQGSTDTQYF.

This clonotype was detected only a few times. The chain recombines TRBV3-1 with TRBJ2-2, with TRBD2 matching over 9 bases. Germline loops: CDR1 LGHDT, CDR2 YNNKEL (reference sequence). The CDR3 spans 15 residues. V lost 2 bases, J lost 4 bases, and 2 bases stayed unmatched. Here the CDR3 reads CASSQRTSVTGELFF. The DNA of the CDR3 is TGTGCCAGCAGCCAAAGGACTAGCGTCACCGGGGAGCTGTTTTTT.

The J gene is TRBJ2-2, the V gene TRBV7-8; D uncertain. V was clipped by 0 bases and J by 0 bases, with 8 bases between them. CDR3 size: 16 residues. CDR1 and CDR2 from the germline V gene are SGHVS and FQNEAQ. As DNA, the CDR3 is TGTGCCAGCAGCTTAGCGCGCGGAGCGAACACCGGGGAGCTGTTTTTT. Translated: CASSLARGANTGELFF.

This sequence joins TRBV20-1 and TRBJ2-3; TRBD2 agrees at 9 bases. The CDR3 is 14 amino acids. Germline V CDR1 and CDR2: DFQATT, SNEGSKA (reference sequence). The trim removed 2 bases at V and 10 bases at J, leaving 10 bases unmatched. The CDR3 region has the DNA TGCAGTGCTAGACCAGCGGGGGGCTACGATGCGCAGTATTTT. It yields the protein CSARPAGGYDAQYF.

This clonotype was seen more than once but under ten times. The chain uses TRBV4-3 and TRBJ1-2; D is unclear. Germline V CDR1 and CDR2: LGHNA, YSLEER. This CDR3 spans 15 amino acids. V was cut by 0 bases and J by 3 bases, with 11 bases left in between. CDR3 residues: CASSQDFRIYYGYTF. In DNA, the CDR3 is TGCGCCAGCAGCCAAGATTTTAGGATCTACTATGGCTACACCTTC.

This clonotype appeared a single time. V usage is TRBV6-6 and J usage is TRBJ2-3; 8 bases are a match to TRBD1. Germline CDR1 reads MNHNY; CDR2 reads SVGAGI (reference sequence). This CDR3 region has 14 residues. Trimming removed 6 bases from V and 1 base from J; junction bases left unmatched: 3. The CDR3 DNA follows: TGTGCCAGCAGCTACAGGGGGGGCACAGATACGCAGTATTTT. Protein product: CASSYRGGTDTQYF.

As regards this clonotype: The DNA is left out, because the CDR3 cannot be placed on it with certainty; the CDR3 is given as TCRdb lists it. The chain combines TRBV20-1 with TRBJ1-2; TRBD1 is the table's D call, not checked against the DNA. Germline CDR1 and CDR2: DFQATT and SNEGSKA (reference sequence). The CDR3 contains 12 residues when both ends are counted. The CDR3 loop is CSAPDRNYGCTF.

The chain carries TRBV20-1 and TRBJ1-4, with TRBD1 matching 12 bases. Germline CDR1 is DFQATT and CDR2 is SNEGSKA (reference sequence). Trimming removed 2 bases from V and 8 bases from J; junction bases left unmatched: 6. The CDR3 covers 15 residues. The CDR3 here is CSARLRGTGGEKLFF. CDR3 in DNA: TGCAGTGCTAGATTAAGGGGGACAGGGGGCGAAAAACTGTTTTTT.

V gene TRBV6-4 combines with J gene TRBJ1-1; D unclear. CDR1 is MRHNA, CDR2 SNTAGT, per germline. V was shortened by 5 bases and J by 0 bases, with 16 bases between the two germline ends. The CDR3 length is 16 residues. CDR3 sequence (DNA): TGTGCCAGCAGTATTAAAGGGCCCCTTCTGAACACTGAAGCTTTCTTT. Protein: CASSIKGPLLNTEAFF.

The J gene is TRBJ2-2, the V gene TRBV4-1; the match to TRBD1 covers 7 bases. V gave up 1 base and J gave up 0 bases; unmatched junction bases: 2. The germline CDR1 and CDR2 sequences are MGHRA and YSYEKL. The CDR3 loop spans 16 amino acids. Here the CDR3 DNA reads TGCGCCAGCAGCCAAGTTCAGGGGGCGAACACCGGGGAGCTGTTTTTT. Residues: CASSQVQGANTGELFF.

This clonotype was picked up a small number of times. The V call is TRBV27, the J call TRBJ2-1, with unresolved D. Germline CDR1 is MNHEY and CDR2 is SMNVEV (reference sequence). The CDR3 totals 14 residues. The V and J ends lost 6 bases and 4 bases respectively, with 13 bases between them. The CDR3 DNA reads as TGTGCCAGCAGACTATCCCACCTGTACAATGAGCAGTTCTTC. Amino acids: CASRLSHLYNEQFF.